These 10 T cell receptor beta chains share one sample of origin, sequenced in a study of T cells after yellow fever vaccination. TCRdb reanalysed the 5' RACE reads using MiXCR and keeps one entry per CDR3 protein. This sample has about 170,000 distinct CDR3 sequences; around 10% occur once, and the top ten carry just over 35%. This material consisted of CD8+ T cells sorted from PBMCs, taken 15 days after the yellow fever booster vaccination. These TCRs come from a young man who received the YFV17D yellow fever vaccine.

This clonotype showed up just a few times. The chain is built from TRBV4-3 and TRBJ1-4, with unresolved D. V was pared by 0 bases and J by 5 bases, with 13 bases between. In germline, CDR1 is LGHNA, CDR2 YSLEER. The CDR3 loop spans 16 amino acids. CDR3: CASSQDLWTVNEKLFF. For the CDR3, the DNA is TGCGCCAGCAGCCAAGATCTATGGACCGTCAATGAAAAACTGTTTTTT.

In its sample, this clonotype was seen a few times. The chain has TRBV29-1 and TRBJ2-2; no clear D. This CDR3 has 14 residues. Germline V CDR1 and CDR2: SQVTM, ANQGSEA. V lost 4 bases, J lost 4 bases, and 13 bases lay in between. The CDR3 DNA follows: TGCAGCGTTGGAGACTCCCTCGGCACCGGGGAGCTGTTTTTT. As protein: CSVGDSLGTGELFF.

This clonotype was seen a handful of times. The chain links TRBV4-1 to TRBJ2-7; either TRBD1 or TRBD2 may fit D (6 bases each). The germline gives CDR1 MGHRA, CDR2 YSYEKL. V was cut by 1 base and J by 4 bases, with 14 bases left in between. The CDR3 runs to 15 residues. CDR3 region: CASSQGEGGEYEQYF. The DNA of the CDR3 is TGCGCCAGCAGCCAAGGAGAGGGGGGCGAATACGAGCAGTACTTC.

This clonotype showed up many times. The chain has TRBV6-2 or TRBV6-3 and TRBJ2-1, with 11 bases that match TRBD2. V was clipped by 0 bases and J by 7 bases; unmatched bases: 5. The V gene's germline CDR1 is MNHEY and CDR2 SVGEGT. This CDR3 is built from 16 residues. The CDR3 protein is CASSYSSSGGSNEQFF. The CDR3 nucleotides read TGTGCCAGCAGTTACTCGTCTAGCGGGGGGTCGAATGAGCAGTTCTTC.

This clonotype was seen at least ten times. The V and J genes are TRBV5-6 and TRBJ2-1; 9 bases are shared with TRBD2. This CDR3 spans 15 amino acids. The junction had 6 bases not matched to a gene; V was cut back by 0 bases and J by 8 bases. Per the germline V gene, CDR1 is SGHDT and CDR2 is YYEEEE. CDR3 residues: CASSLAGLASDEQFF. CDR3 nucleotides: TGTGCCAGCAGCTTGGCCGGACTAGCGTCGGATGAGCAGTTCTTC.

This clonotype was seen a few times. The V and J genes are TRBV7-2 and TRBJ2-5, with 11 bases fitting TRBD2. With V trimmed by 4 bases and J by 2 bases, 6 bases remained unmatched. The length of the CDR3 is 16 residues. Germline V CDR1 and CDR2: SGHTA, FQGNSA. CDR3 amino acids: CASSSMGLADQETQYF. For the CDR3, the DNA is TGTGCCAGCAGCTCAATGGGACTAGCGGATCAAGAGACCCAGTACTTC.

This clonotype was seen at least ten times. V and J are TRBV20-1 and TRBJ1-2; no firm D call. The ends were cut back, 5 bases at V and 8 bases at J, with 21 bases in the middle. Per germline, CDR1 DFQATT and CDR2 SNEGSKA (reference sequence). CDR3 length: 14 amino acids. CDR3 residues: CSARETGSLEGYTF. CDR3 sequence (DNA): TGCAGTGCTCGCGAGACTGGGAGTCTAGAGGGCTACACCTTC.

This clonotype was detected only a few times. The rearrangement links TRBV18 to TRBJ1-4, with a tentative D call TRBD1 (6 bases). V lost 2 bases and J lost 4, with 23 bases in between. Germline V gene lookup returns CDR1 KGHSH and CDR2 LQKENI. The CDR3 contains 19 residues. CDR3 nucleotides: TGTGCCAGCTCACCAAAACAGGGAGAGACTTCCGCCGATAATGAAAAACTGTTTTTT. This gives the protein CASSPKQGETSADNEKLFF. Variable domain in full (rest from reference TRBV18 and TRBJ1-4): NAGVMQNPRHLVRRRGQEARLRCSPMKGHSHVYWYRQLPEEGLKFMVYLQKENIIDESGMPKERFSAEFPKEGPSILRIQQVVRGDSAAYFCASSPKQGETSADNEKLFFGSGTQLSVL.

This clonotype was detected a few times. The rearrangement links TRBV7-9 to TRBJ2-5, with D possibly being TRBD1 or TRBD2 (5 bases each). The CDR3 loop spans 16 amino acids. The V end lost 1 base, the J end lost 2 bases, and 14 bases lay between the germline ends. Germline CDR1 reads SEHNR; CDR2 reads FQNEAQ (reference sequence). The CDR3 region is CASSLDIGTAQETQYF. The CDR3 bases are TGTGCCAGCAGCTTAGATATAGGGACGGCACAAGAGACCCAGTACTTC.

The genes are TRBV7-6 and TRBJ2-1; no reliable D call. Between the trimmed V and J ends, which lost 5 bases and 0 bases, there was a span of 5 bases. Germline values: CDR1 SGHVS, CDR2 FNYEAQ. CDR3 length: 13 residues. CDR3 DNA: TGTGCCAGCAGCCCCCACTCCTACAATGAGCAGTTCTTC. Encoded protein: CASSPHSYNEQFF. Looking up the rest from reference TRBV7-6 and TRBJ2-1 gives the full variable domain: GAGVSQSPRYKVTKRGQDVALRCDPISGHVSLYWYRQALGQGPEFLTYFNYEAQQDKSGLPNDRFSAERPEGSISTLTIQRTEQRDSAMYRCASSPHSYNEQFFGPGTRLTVL.